This TCR beta chain was sequenced during a study of blood T cells in healthy people across ages. The study recruited healthy Caucasian donors from Russia who were aged roughly 6 to 95. Collection of roughly 10 milliliters of peripheral blood was performed for each donor. There are 14 residues in the CDR3. Trimming cost V 0 bases and J 1 base, with 6 bases left between them. The V gene's germline CDR1 is SGHTA and CDR2 FQGNSA. A second PCR of about 6 to 12 cycles used a sample-barcoded 5' primer and a J-beta primer mix. Using its own MiXCR run on the 5' RACE reads, TCRdb lists one record per CDR3 protein. This table has 1.5 million to 2 million distinct CDR3 sequences, 39% appearing once. Study-wide points: In long-lived donors, naive CD4+ cell counts and diversity exceeded those of aged donors.

With regard to this clonotype: Its cognate antigen is unknown.

This TCR was sampled from a human donor in good health. This chain uses TRBV7-2 with TRBJ1-2; D unclear. The sequencing sample was made of blood. CDR3 amino acids: CASSLATINYGYTF. In nucleotides, the CDR3 is TGTGCCAGCAGCTTAGCGACGATTAACTATGGCTACACCTTC.